The text below deals with one TCR beta chain. CDR1 is LNHDA and CDR2 is SQIVND in the germline V gene (reference sequence). Trimming stripped 2 bases from V and 2 bases from J, with 15 bases between. The CDR3 totals 16 residues. The study drew participants aged roughly 18 to 89 years from some 24 US areas. Cohorts were assigned according to the clinical history that participants reported. The study counted Cohort 3 donors as recovered given two negative PCRs, clearance, or symptom resolution. Authors' analysis steps: Reference gene primers were amplified, and this amplification served to estimate nucleated cell counts. TCRdb's copy holds only in-frame clones and misses some; the assay was immunoSEQ multiplex PCR. V and J calls plus clone size are reproduced from that table; the DNA served to infer D and trimming. Of about 130,000 clones in the sample, about four fifths were seen once. The record originates from a study of blood T cell repertoires in COVID-19.

The specimen was PBMCs or T cells enriched from blood (not recorded which). The chain employs TRBV19 and TRBJ1-1; possible D gene TRBD1, 6 bases. The TCR originated in a man younger than 45 who had recovered from COVID-19. The DNA of the CDR3 is TGTGCCAGTAGTATATTTGGGGGGGGCGTCAACACTGAAGCTTTCTTT. Its protein product is CASSIFGGGVNTEAFF. Full variable domain (outside the CDR3, taken from reference TRBV19 and TRBJ1-1): DGGITQSPKYLFRKEGQNVTLSCEQNLNHDAMYWYRQDPGQGLRLIYYSQIVNDFQKGDIAEGYSVSREKKESFPLTVTSAQKNPTAFYLCASSIFGGGVNTEAFFGQGTRLTVV.